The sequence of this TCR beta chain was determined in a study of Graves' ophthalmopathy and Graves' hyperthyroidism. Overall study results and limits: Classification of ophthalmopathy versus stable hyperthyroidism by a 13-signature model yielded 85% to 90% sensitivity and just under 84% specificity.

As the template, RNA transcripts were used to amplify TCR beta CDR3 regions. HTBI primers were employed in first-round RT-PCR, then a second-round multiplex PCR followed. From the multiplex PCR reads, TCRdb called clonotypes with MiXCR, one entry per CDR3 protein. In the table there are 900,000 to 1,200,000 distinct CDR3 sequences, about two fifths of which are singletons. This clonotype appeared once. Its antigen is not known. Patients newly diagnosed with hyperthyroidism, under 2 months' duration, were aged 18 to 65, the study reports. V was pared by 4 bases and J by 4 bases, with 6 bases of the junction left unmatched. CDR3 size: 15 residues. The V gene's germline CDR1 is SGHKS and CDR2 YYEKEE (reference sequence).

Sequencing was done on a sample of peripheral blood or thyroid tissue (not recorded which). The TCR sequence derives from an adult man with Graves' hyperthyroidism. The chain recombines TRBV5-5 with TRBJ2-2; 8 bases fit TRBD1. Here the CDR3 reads CASSRQGAVTGELFF. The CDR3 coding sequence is TGTGCCAGCAGCCGTCAGGGGGCCGTCACCGGGGAGCTGTTTTTT.